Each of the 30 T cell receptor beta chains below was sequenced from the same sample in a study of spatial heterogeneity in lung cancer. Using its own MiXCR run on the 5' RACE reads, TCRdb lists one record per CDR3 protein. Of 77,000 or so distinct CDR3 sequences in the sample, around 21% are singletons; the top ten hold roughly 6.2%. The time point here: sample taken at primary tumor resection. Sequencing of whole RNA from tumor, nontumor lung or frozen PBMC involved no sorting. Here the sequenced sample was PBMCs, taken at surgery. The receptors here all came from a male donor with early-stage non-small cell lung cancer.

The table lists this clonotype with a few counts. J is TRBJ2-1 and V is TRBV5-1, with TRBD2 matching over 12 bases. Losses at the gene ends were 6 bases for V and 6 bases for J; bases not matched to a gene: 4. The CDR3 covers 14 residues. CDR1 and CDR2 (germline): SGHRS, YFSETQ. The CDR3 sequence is CASKTSGSGNEQFF. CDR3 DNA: TGCGCCAGCAAGACTAGCGGGAGCGGCAATGAGCAGTTCTTC.

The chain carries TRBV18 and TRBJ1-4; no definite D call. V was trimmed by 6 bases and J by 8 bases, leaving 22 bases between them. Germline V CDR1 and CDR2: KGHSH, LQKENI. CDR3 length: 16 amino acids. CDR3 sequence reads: CASSPRTPGSGEKLFF. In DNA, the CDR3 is TGTGCCAGCTCCCCTAGGACCCCCGGGTCAGGCGAAAAACTGTTTTTT.

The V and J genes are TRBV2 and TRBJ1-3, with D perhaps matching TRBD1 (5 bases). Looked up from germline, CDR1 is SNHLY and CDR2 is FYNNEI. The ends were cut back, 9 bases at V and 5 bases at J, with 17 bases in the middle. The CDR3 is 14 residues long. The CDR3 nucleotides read TGTGCCAGATCCCGGGACGGGAATCGAAACACCATATATTTT. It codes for CARSRDGNRNTIYF.

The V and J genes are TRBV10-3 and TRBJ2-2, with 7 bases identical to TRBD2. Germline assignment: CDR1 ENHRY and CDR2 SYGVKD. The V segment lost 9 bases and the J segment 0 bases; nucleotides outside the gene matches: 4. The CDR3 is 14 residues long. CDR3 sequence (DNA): TGTGCCATAAAGACTAGCCCGAACACCGGGGAGCTGTTTTTT. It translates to CAIKTSPNTGELFF.

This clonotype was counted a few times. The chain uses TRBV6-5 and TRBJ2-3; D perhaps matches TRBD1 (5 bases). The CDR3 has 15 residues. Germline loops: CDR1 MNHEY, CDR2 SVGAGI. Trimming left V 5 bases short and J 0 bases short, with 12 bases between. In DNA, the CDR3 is TGTGCCAGCAGTCGACAGTTCACTAGCACAGATACGCAGTATTTT. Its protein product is CASSRQFTSTDTQYF.

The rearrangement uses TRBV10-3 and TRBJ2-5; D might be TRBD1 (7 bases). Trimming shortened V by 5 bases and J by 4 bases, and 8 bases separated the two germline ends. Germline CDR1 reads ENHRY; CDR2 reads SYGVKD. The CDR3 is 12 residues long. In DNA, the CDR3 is TGTGCCATCAGTCAGGGGGGAGAGACCCAGTACTTC. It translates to CAISQGGETQYF.

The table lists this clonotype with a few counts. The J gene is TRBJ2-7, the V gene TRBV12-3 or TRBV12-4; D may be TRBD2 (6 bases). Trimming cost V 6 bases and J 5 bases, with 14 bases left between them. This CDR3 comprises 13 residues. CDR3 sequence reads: CASSPSGSHEQYF. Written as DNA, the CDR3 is TGTGCCAGCAGCCCCAGCGGGTCCCACGAGCAGTACTTC.

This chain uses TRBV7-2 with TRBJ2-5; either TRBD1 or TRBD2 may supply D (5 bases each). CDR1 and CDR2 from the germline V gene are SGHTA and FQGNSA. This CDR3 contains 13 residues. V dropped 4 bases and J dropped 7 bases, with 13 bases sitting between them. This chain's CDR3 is CASSSLGVGTQYF. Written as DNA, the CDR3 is TGTGCCAGCAGCTCCCTGGGGGTAGGGACCCAGTACTTC. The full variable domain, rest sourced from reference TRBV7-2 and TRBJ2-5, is GAGVSQSPSNKVTEKGKDVELRCDPISGHTALYWYRQSLGQGLEFLIYFQGNSAPDKSGLPSDRFSAERTGGSVSTLTIQRTQQEDSAVYLCASSSLGVGTQYFGPGTRLLVL.

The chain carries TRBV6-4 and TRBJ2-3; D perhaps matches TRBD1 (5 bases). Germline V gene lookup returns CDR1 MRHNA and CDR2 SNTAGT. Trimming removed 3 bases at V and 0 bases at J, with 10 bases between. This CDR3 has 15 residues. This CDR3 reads CASSEQGTSTDTQYF. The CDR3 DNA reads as TGTGCCAGCAGTGAGCAGGGTACTAGCACAGATACGCAGTATTTT.

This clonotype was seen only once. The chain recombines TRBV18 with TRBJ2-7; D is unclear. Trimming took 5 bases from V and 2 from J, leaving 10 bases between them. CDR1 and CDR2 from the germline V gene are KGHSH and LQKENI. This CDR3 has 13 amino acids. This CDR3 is CASSTSDTYEQYF. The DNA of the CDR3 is TGTGCCAGCTCAACCTCAGATACCTACGAGCAGTACTTC.

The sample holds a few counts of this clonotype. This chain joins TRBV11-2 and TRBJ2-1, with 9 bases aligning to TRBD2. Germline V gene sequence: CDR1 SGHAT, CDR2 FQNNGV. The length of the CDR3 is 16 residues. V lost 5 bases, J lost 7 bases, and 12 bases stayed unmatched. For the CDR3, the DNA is TGTGCCAGCAGCCCCCGGGGCGCGGGGGGGTGGAATGAGCAGTTCTTC. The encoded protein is CASSPRGAGGWNEQFF.

CDR3 amino acids: CASRQGQLKTQYF. The CDR3 DNA reads as TGTGCCAGCAGACAGGGTCAACTAAAGACCCAGTACTTC. The chain couples TRBV12-3 or TRBV12-4 to TRBJ2-5; D might be TRBD1 (6 bases). Trimming took 6 bases from V and 6 from J, leaving 14 bases between them. The CDR3 length is 13 residues.

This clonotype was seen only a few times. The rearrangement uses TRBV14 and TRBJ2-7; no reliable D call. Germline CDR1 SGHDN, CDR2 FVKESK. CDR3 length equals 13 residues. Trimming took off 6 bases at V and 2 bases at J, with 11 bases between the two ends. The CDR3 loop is CASRADITYEQYF. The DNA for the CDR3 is TGTGCCAGCAGGGCAGACATCACCTACGAGCAGTACTTC. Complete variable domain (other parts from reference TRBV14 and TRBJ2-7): EAGVTQFPSHSVIEKGQTVTLRCDPISGHDNLYWYRRVMGKEIKFLLHFVKESKQDESGMPNNRFLAERTGGTYSTLKVQPAELEDSGVYFCASRADITYEQYFGPGTRLTVT.

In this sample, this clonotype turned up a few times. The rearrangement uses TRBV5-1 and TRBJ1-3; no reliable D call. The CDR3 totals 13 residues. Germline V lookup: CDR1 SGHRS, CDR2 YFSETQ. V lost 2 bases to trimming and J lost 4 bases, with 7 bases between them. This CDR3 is CASSFSEGNTIYF. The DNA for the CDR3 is TGCGCCAGCAGCTTCAGCGAGGGAAACACCATATATTTT. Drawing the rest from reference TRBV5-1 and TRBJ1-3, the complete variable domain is KAGVTQTPRYLIKTRGQQVTLSCSPISGHRSVSWYQQTPGQGLQFLFEYFSETQRNKGNFPGRFSGRQFSNSRSEMNVSTLELGDSALYLCASSFSEGNTIYFGEGSWLTVV.

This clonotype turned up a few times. This CDR3 reads CASSEAGKNTEAFF. In DNA form, the CDR3 reads TGTGCCAGCAGTGAAGCAGGGAAGAACACTGAAGCTTTCTTT. The chain links TRBV6-1 to TRBJ1-1; no firm D call. CDR1 is MNHNS, CDR2 SASEGT, per germline. V shed 0 bases and J shed 1 base, with 6 bases lying between them. This CDR3 has 14 amino acids.

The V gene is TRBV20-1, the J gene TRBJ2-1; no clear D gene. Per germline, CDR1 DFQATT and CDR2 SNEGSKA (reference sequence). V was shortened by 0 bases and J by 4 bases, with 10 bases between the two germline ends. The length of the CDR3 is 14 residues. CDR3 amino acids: CSARDHQRYNEQFF. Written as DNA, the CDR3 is TGCAGTGCTAGAGACCATCAGAGATACAATGAGCAGTTCTTC.

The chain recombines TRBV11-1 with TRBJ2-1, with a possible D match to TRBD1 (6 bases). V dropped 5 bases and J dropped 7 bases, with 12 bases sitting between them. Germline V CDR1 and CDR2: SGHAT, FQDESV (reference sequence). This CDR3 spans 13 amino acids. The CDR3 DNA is TGTGCCAGCAGCCAGGGGACCGGGAATGAGCAGTTCTTC. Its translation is CASSQGTGNEQFF.

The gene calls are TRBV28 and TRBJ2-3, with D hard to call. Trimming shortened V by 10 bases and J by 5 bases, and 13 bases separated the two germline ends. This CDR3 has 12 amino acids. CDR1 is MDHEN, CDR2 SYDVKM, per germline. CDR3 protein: CAINTPQDTQYF. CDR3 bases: TGTGCCATCAACACCCCTCAAGATACGCAGTATTTT.

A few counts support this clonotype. The CDR3 spells CASSRGDIGGKYF. In DNA form, the CDR3 reads TGTGCCAGCAGTCGCGGGGATATAGGGGGAAAGTATTTT. The rearrangement joins TRBV7-9 to TRBJ2-3, with D possibly being TRBD1 or TRBD2 (6 bases each). V lost 6 bases, J lost 13 bases, and 20 bases lay in between. Looked up from germline, CDR1 is SEHNR and CDR2 is FQNEAQ (reference sequence). The CDR3 loop spans 13 amino acids.

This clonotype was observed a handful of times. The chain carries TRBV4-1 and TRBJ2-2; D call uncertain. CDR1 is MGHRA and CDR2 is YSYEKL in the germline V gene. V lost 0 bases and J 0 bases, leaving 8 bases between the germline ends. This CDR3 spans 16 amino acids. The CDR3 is CASSQEVAANTGELFF. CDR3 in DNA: TGCGCCAGCAGCCAAGAGGTCGCCGCGAACACCGGGGAGCTGTTTTTT.

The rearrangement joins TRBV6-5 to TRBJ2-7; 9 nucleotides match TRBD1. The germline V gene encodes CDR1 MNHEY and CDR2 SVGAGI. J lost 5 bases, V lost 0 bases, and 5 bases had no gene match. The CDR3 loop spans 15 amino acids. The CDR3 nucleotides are TGTGCCAGCAGTTACTCATCGGGACAGGGCCACGAGCAGTACTTC. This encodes CASSYSSGQGHEQYF.

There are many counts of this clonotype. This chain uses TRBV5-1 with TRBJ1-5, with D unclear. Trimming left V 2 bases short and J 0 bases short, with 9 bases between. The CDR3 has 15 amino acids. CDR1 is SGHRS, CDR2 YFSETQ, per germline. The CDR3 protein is CASSLEGNSNQPQHF. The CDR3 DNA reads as TGCGCCAGCAGCTTAGAAGGGAATAGCAATCAGCCCCAGCATTTT.

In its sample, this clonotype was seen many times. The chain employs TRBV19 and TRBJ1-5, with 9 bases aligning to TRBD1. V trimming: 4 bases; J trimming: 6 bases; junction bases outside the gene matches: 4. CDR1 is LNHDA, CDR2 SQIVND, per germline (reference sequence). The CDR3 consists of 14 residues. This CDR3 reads CASSTTGGGQPQHF. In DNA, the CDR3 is TGTGCCAGTAGTACCACAGGGGGCGGTCAGCCCCAGCATTTT.

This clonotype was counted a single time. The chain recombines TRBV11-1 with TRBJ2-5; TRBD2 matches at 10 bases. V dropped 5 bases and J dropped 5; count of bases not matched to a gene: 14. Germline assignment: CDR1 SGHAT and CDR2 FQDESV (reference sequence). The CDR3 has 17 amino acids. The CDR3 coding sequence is TGTGCCAGCAGCGCCCCCGGACTAGCGGCCTCGGGTGAGACCCAGTACTTC. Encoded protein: CASSAPGLAASGETQYF.

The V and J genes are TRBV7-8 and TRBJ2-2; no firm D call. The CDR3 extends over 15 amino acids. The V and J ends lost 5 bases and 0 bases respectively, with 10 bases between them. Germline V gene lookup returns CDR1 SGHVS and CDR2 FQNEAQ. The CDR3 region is CASSGKTANTGELFF. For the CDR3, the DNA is TGTGCCAGCAGCGGTAAAACGGCGAACACCGGGGAGCTGTTTTTT.

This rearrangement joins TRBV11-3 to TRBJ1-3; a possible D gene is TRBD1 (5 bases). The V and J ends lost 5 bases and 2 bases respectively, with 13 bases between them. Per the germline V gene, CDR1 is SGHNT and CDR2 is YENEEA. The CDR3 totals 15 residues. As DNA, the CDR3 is TGTGCCAGCAGCCAGTTGACAGTAACTGGAAACACCATATATTTT. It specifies CASSQLTVTGNTIYF.

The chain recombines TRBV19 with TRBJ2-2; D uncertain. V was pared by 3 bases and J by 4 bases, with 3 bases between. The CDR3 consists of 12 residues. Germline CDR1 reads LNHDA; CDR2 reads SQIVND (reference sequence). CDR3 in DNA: TGTGCCAGTAGTATCTCCACCGGGGAGCTGTTTTTT. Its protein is CASSISTGELFF.

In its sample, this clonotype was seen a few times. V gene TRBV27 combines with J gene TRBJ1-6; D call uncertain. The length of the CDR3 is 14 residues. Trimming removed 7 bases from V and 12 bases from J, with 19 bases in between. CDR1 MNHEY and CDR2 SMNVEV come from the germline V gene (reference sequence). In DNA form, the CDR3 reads TGTGCCAGCACCTATAGACGGCCGGCGGGACCCCTCCACTTT. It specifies CASTYRRPAGPLHF.

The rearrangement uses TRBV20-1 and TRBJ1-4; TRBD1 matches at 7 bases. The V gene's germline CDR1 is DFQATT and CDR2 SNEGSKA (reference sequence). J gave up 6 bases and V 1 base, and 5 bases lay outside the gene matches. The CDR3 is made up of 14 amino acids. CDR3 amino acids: CSARVGQGDEKLFF. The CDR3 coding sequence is TGCAGTGCTAGAGTAGGCCAGGGGGATGAAAAACTGTTTTTT.

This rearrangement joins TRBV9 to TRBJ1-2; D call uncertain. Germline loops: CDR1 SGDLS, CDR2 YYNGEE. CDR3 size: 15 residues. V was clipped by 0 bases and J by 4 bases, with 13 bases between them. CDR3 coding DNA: TGTGCCAGCAGCGTAGATCCGGGGAAAGGCTATGGCTACACCTTC. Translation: CASSVDPGKGYGYTF.